This TCR beta chain was sequenced for a study of CD8 T cells in Susac syndrome. The RNA, roughly 0.45 to 1 ug, was put through reverse transcription using random hexamers. TCRdb reanalysed the immunoSEQ multiplex PCR reads using MiXCR and keeps one entry per CDR3 protein. Here the sample spans more than 150,000 distinct CDR3 sequences, approximately 93% being singletons. Germline lookup yields CDR1 MGHRA and CDR2 YSYEKL. The CDR3 spans 13 residues. This receptor was taken from a human donor with multiple sclerosis. The rearrangement uses TRBV4-1 and TRBJ2-3, with D unresolved. Sequencing was performed on CD8+ T cells from PBMCs. The CDR3 here is CATSALLTDTQYF. For the CDR3, the DNA is TGCGCTACCAGTGCACTCCTCACAGATACGCAGTATTTT.